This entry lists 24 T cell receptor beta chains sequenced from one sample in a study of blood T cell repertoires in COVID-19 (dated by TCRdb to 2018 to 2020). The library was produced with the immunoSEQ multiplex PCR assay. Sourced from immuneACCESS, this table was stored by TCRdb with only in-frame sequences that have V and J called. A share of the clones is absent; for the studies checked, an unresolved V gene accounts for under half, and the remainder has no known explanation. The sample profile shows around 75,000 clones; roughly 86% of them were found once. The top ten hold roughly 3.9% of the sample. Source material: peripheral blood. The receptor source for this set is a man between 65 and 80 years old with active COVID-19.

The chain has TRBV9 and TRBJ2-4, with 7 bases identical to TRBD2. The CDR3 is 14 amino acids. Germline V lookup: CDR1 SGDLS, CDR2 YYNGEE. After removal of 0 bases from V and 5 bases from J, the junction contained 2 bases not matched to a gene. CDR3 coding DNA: TGTGCCAGCAGCGTAGGGGGGAGGGAAAACATTCAGTACTTC. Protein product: CASSVGGRENIQYF.

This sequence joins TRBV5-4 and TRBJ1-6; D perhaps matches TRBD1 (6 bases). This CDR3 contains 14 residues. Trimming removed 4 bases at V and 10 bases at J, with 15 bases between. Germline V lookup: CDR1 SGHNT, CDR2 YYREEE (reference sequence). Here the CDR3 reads CASSQDSRQSPLHF. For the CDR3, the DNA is TGTGCCAGCAGCCAGGACAGTCGCCAATCACCCCTCCACTTT.

DNA of the CDR3: TGTGCCAGCAGTCCCTTGCGGCAGAGCTCCTACAATGAGCAGTTCTTC. Amino acid sequence: CASSPLRQSSYNEQFF. V and J are TRBV27 and TRBJ2-1; no clear D gene. The CDR3 is made up of 16 amino acids. Trimming cost V 5 bases and J 0 bases, with 14 bases left between them. The germline CDR1 and CDR2 sequences are MNHEY and SMNVEV (reference sequence).

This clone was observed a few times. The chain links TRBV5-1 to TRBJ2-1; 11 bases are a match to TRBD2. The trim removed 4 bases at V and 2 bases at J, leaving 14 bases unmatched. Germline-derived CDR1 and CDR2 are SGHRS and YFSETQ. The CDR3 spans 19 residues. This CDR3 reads CASSQPGLAEGSTYNEQFF. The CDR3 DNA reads TGCGCCAGCAGCCAACCGGGACTAGCGGAGGGCTCCACCTACAATGAGCAGTTCTTC.

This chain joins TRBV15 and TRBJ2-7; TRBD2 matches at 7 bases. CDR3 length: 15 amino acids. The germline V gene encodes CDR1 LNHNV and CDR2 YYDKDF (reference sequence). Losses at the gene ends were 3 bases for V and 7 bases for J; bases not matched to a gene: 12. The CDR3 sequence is CATSSGGLRGGEQYF. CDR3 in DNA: TGTGCCACCAGCAGCGGGGGACTACGGGGTGGGGAGCAGTACTTC.

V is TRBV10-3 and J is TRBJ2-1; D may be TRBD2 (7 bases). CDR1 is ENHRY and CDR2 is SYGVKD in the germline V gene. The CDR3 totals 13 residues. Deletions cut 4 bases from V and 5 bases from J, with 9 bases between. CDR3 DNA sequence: TGTGCCATCAGTGGAGGGGGGGACAATGAGCAGTTCTTC. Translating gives CAISGGGDNEQFF.

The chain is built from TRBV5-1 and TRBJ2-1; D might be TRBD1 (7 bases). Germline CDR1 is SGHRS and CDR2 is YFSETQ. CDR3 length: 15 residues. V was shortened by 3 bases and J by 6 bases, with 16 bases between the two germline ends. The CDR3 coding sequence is TGCGCCAGCAGCTCGGAGCGGAGGGGGCTCAATGAGCAGTTCTTC. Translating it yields CASSSERRGLNEQFF.

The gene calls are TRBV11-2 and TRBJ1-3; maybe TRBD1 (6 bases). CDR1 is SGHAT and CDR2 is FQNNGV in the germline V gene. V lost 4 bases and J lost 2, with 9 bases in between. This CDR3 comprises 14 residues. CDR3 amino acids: CASSSEGAGNTIYF. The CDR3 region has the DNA TGTGCCAGCAGCTCCGAGGGGGCTGGAAACACCATATATTTT.

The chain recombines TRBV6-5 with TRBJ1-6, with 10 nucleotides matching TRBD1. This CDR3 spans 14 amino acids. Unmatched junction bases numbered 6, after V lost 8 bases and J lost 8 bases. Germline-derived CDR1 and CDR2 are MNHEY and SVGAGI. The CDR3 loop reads CASGMGQGYSPLHF. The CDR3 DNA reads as TGTGCCAGCGGGATGGGACAGGGGTATTCACCCCTCCACTTT.

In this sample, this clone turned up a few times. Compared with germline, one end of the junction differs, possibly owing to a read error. In nucleotides, the CDR3 is TGTGCCAGTACCGCCCCCACTGTAGCTTTCTTT. This gives the protein CASTAPTVAFF. The chain employs TRBV19 and TRBJ1-1; no clear D. The CDR3 is 11 residues long. CDR1 is LNHDA and CDR2 is SQIVND in the germline V gene (reference sequence).

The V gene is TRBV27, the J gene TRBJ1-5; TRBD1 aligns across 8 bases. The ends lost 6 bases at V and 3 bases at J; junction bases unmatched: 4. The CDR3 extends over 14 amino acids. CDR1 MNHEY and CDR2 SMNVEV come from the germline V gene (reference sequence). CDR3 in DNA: TGTGCCAGCAGCCGACAGGGGCTCAATCAGCCCCAGCATTTT. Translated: CASSRQGLNQPQHF.

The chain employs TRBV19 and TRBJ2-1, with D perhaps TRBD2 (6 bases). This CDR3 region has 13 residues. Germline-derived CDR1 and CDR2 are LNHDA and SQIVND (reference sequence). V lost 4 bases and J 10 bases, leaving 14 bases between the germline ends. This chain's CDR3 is CASSTLGEVEQFF. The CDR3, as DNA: TGTGCCAGTAGTACCCTGGGGGAGGTGGAGCAGTTCTTC.

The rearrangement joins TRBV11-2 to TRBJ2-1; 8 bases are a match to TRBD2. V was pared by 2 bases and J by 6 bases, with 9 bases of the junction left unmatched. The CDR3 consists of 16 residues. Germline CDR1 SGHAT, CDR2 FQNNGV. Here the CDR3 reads CASSLYVGRAGNEQFF. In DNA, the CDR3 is TGTGCCAGCAGCTTATATGTCGGGAGGGCCGGCAATGAGCAGTTCTTC.

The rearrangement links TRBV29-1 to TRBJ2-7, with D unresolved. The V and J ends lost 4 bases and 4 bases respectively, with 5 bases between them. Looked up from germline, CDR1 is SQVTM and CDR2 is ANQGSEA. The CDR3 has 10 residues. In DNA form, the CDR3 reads TGCAGCGTTGGGGCATACGAGCAGTACTTC. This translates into CSVGAYEQYF.

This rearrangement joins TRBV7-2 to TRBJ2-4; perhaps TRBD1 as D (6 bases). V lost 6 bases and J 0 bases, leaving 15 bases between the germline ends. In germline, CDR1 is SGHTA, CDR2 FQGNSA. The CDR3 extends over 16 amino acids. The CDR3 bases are TGTGCCAGCAGACCCAACAGGGAACTAGCCAAAAACATTCAGTACTTC. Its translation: CASRPNRELAKNIQYF. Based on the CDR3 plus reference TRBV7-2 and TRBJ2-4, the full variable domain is GAGVSQSPSNKVTEKGKDVELRCDPISGHTALYWYRQSLGQGLEFLIYFQGNSAPDKSGLPSDRFSAERTGGSVSTLTIQRTQQEDSAVYLCASRPNRELAKNIQYFGAGTRLSVL.

In nucleotides, the CDR3 is TGTGCCAGCAGCTTAGCTGGGACAGGGGTCGGGGCCAACGTCCTGACTTTC. It codes for CASSLAGTGVGANVLTF. The chain links TRBV7-3 to TRBJ2-6; 10 nucleotides match TRBD1. CDR1 is SGHTA, CDR2 FQGTGA, per germline. V shed 2 bases, J shed 4 bases, and the junction held 5 bases outside the gene matches. The CDR3 is made up of 17 amino acids.

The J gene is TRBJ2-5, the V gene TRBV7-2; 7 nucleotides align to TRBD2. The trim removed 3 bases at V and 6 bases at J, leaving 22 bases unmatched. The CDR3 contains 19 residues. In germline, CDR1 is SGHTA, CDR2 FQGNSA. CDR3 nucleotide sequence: TGTGCCAGCAGCTTCGGGGGTATGTGGCGGGAGAGGAGTAAGAAGACCCAGTACTTC. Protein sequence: CASSFGGMWRERSKKTQYF.

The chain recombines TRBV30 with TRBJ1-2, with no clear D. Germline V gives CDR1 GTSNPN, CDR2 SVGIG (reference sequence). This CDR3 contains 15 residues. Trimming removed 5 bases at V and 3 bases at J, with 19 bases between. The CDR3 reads CAWDPSGLGDYGYTF. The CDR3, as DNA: TGTGCCTGGGACCCCAGTGGGCTCGGGGACTATGGCTACACCTTC.

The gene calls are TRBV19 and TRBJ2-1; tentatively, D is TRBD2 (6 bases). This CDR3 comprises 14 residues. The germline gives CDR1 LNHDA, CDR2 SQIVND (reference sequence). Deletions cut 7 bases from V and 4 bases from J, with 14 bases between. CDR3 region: CASTQRAGYNEQFF. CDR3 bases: TGTGCCAGTACCCAGCGGGCCGGGTACAATGAGCAGTTCTTC.

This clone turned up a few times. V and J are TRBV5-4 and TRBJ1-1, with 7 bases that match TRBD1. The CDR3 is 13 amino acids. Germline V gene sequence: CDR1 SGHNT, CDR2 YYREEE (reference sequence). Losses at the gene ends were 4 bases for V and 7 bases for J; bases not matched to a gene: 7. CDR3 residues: CASSTPTGLEAFF. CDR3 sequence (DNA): TGTGCCAGCAGCACCCCGACAGGGCTTGAAGCTTTCTTT.

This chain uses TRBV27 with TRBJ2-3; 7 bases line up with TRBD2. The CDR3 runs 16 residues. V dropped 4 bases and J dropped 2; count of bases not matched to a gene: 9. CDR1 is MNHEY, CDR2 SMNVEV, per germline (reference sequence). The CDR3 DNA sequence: TGTGCCAGCAGTTCCTGGGACTACCCCGACACAGATACGCAGTATTTT. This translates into CASSSWDYPDTDTQYF.

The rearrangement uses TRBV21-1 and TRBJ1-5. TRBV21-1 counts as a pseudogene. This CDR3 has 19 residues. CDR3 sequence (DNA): TGTGCCAGCAGCAAAGGGCCGGGGGTCCGTCCCGTGGGCAATCAGCCCCAGCATTTT. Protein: CASSKGPGVRPVGNQPQHF.

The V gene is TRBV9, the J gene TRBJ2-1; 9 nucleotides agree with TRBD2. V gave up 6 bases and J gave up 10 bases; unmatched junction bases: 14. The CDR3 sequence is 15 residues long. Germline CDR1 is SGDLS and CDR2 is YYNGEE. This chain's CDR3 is CASTGLAGRFGEQFF. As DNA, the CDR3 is TGTGCCAGCACGGGTCTAGCGGGAAGATTTGGGGAGCAGTTCTTC.

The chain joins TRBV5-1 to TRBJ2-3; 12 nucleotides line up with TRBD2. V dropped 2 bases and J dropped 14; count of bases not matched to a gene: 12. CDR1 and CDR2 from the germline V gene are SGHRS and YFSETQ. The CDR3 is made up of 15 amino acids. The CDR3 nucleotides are TGCGCCAGCAGCTTAGGGGGGGCCGGACTAGCGGGACGGTATTTT. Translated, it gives CASSLGGAGLAGRYF.